The entry below describes one T cell receptor beta chain. What this receptor recognizes is not known. Per-base quality was not reported, and no clone a single base away is much larger than it. Using the deep immunoSEQ assay, TCR CDR3 regions were amplified from genomic DNA by multiplex PCR. Extracted genomic DNA from each cell subset was distributed evenly across all wells of several immunoSEQ 96-well plates, and each plate was treated as a replicate. Each replicate PCR for sorted subsets received roughly 200 ng genomic DNA, equal to some 32,000 T cell genomes. Purified libraries were measured with a Qubit 3.0 fluorometer, size-checked on a Bioanalyzer 2100, and measured again with the KAPA Library Quantification kit. Every immunoSEQ 96-well plate was sequenced on a dedicated single-read 150-cycle Illumina NextSeq 550 flow cell. The original pipeline was this. Because the immunoSEQ output held only junctional sequences and lacked quality scores, the filtering could not match the filtering applied to full-length reads. Sequences were annotated with PyIR, a Python wrapper for IgBLAST v1.9, using IMGT germline references to assign V/J genes and CDR3. Reads were filtered out if the reads had weak V/J assignments (E-value above 1e-6), no CDR3, stop codons, out-of-frame junctions, or ambiguous translated residues. A V3J clonotype was defined by an identical inferred V gene, J gene, and CDR3 amino acid sequence. Percentage overlap between repertoires was computed as shared unique clonotypes divided by the size of the smaller repertoire. RTK rarefaction, the Chao1 estimator, and Recon v2.1 estimates of unobserved clonotypes were used to assess repertoire richness. For all TCRbeta clonotypes obtained by the gDNA method from a few donors, generation probabilities were computed with OLGA. TCRdb's version of the immuneACCESS table is confined to in-frame rearrangements and falls short of the full clone set. An unresolved V gene accounts for under half of the shortfall where checked; the remainder is of unknown origin. Clonal size and the V and J genes are those of that table, whereas D and trimming came from the DNA. This sample has some 900,000 clones in its table, and 60% to 85% of those were observed once. Approximately 1.5% of the sample is taken by the ten largest.

This record belongs to a study of shared clonotypes between healthy human individuals (dated by TCRdb to between 2020 and 2021). In the study overall: A couple of women and a few men aged 18 to 49 years were included in the cohort. For each donor, three plates each were used for CD4 naive and CD4 memory, two plates were used for CD8 naive, and one plate was used for CD8 memory. The study deeply sequenced blood TCR repertoires of five healthy adults to estimate repertoire size and the extent of clonotype sharing between individuals. Libraries were prepared and TCR repertoires were sequenced by different laboratories using diverse techniques, in order to increase sequencing depth and limit assay-specific biases. Between about 0.9 and 9 billion PBMCs per donor were obtained by leukapheresis.

From the cysteine up to the phenylalanine, the CDR3 has a length of 12 residues. The read is trimmed to its CDR3 DNA, 36 bases read in frame from base 1. According to the germline V gene (reference sequence), CDR1 reads SEHNR and CDR2 reads FQNEAQ. The junction carries 7 bases between V and J, which are trimmed by 2 bases and 5 bases respectively. The donors were healthy, HIV-negative adults with no recently reported acute infections or vaccinations. All donors were Caucasian adults living in Nashville, Tennessee, USA. CD4+ T cells were enriched through magnetic negative selection, after which naive cells were positively selected on CD45RA and the remaining negative fraction served as the memory subset. Blood was obtained by leukapheresis, after which PBMCs were separated by Ficoll-Histopaque density gradient centrifugation and cryopreserved in liquid nitrogen vapor phase. Analytical flow cytometry was used to check the purity and quantity of every magnetically sorted T cell population. From each sorted fraction, genomic DNA was isolated and quantified by UV absorbance on a Nanodrop 2000c.

What the research found in general, with its limitations: When a handful of donors were compared, the shared fraction of clonotypes was around 5.1% for naive CD4, approximately 3.5% for naive CD8, 2.3% for memory CD4, and less than 0.5% for memory CD8. Higher generation probabilities were observed for clonotypes shared by all four sorted-subset donors than for non-shared clonotypes. Naive subsets generally had larger estimated clonotype richness than memory subsets did. Sampling was restricted to blood, and TCR repertoires in tissues likely differ from the TCR repertoires found in blood. Because the study included only a small number of donors, the genetic and exposure-history diversity represented was limited. Based on pairwise subsampling, the degree of clonotype sharing among donors was expected to be affected by sequencing depth. Rarefaction of sorted-subset datasets indicated incomplete sequencing despite the large sequencing depth.

The receptor chain draws on TRBV7-9 and TRBJ2-7; the best D guess is TRBD2, with 5 bases matching. This receptor was identified in a man younger than 35 in good health. Sequenced material: memory CD4+ T cells sorted from blood. The sample's cell subset or site label is to be understood as: CD45RA-negative fraction. The sequence in DNA is TGTGCCAGCAGCTTATCCGGGAACGAGCAGTACTTC. It codes for CASSLSGNEQYF.